This T cell receptor beta chain originates from a study of blood T cells in healthy people across ages (dated by TCRdb to between 2014 and 2017). For the study in its entirety: In model experiments, template switching captured roughly one uniquely barcoded TCR beta cDNA molecule for every two T cells. Age-related changes in TCR beta repertoire diversity were measured in the study by deep sequencing normalized with unique cDNA molecular identifiers. Four age groups were formed from the donors: young (average roughly 16 years), middle-aged (approximately 39), aged (about 62) and long-lived (less than 85). Donors of different ages were randomly distributed across sequencing lanes to avoid experimental bias. For two donors (one aged 18 to 30 and one aged 80 or older), the study analyzed two additional independent replicas of 1 million unique cDNA reads from the same blood draw. The paper's findings and limits, for the study overall: As age increased, observed TCR beta diversity per million T cells dropped in a roughly linear way, and a significant reduction was already evident by age approximately 40. Bulk unsorted PBMC profiling prevented conclusive comparison of naive and antigen-experienced compartments. A strong correlation was found between observed TCR beta diversity and the percentage of naive T cells measured by flow cytometry. Estimates of total diversity based on one million sequenced T cells were regarded as lower bounds and as underestimates. Because donor CMV infection status was unknown, age-related changes in expanded clonotypes were potentially confounded. Compared with the aged group, more naive CD4+ T cells, fewer expanded clones and increased TCR diversity were shown by the long-lived group, suggesting age selection.

Between the V and J ends, shortened by 2 bases and 0 bases respectively, the junction contains 17 bases. Via the germline V gene, CDR1 is MDHEN and CDR2 SYDVKM. The cysteine opens and the phenylalanine closes a CDR3 of 18 amino acids. Just CDR3 DNA is preserved here, 54 bases in frame from base 1. Receptors were amplified or captured by 5' RACE. For sequencing, an Illumina HiSeq 2500 was employed. A second PCR of roughly 7 to 11 cycles was performed with a sample-barcoded 5' primer and a J-beta primer mix. A unique molecular identifier was introduced onto each TCR beta cDNA molecule by a template-switch 5' adaptor carrying 12 random nucleotides. Each sample yielded at least 2.5 million CDR3-containing paired-end reads. First-strand cDNA was synthesized from all RNA with the Mint cDNA synthesis kit, primed by a TRBC-specific oligonucleotide. After uracil-DNA glycosylase treatment, a first 18-cycle PCR used universal primers M1SS and BC2_uni_R on all cDNA. On the study's bioinformatics: Each sample was normalized by randomly selecting 1 million high-quality reads, each carrying a distinct molecular identifier. Reads with shared molecular identifiers were discarded instead of being binned into consensus sequences. CDR3 identification, clonotype clustering and error correction used MiTCR with a Q25 quality threshold and the strictest error-elimination algorithm. A nonparametric unseen species model using Euler transformation provided a lower-bound estimate of total TCR beta diversity. In-frame beta chains were kept once TCRdb had trimmed the public reads at Q25 with fastp and called clones with MiXCR. Every distinct CDR3 protein forms one entry, paired with its most common genes and DNA. The V and J calls were not made by the authors but by TCRdb's processing. For this sample there are 780,000 or so distinct CDR3 sequences; roughly 50% appear just once. In total, the top ten clones hold around 41% of the sample.

This clonotype is a singleton in its sample. The antigen it recognizes is unknown. It has no much larger one-base neighbor in the sample; base qualities were not kept. Just one read gives weak support. The 39 donors, aged about 6 to 95 years, were systemically healthy Caucasian individuals from Russia. Each donor gave about 9.2 milliliters of peripheral blood, drawn into EDTA-treated Vacutainer tubes. Ficoll-Paque density-gradient centrifugation was used to isolate PBMCs, with at least 6 million obtained per sample. Trizol reagent was used to extract total RNA from the PBMCs, yielding at least 6 micrograms per sample. The percentages of naive CD45RAhigh/CD27high T cells were determined by flow cytometry on a PBMC aliquot from every donor.

The chain employs TRBV28 and TRBJ1-5, with the identity of the D gene unclear. The sequence was collected from an elderly man in good health. Sequencing used blood. The DNA is TGTGCCAGCAGTTTACGGTATGCGGGCTGGGATAGCAATCAGCCCCAGCATTTT. This codes for CASSLRYAGWDSNQPQHF.